Listed below are T cell receptor beta chains from one sample, sequenced in a study of regulatory T cells in long-lasting Graves disease. TCRdb reanalysed the multiplex PCR reads using MiXCR and keeps one entry per CDR3 protein. The data show 350,000 to 550,000 distinct CDR3 sequences, about 16% seen once. The data were also submitted as part of a second study, on T cells in Graves' hyperthyroidism and ophthalmopathy.

Sequences were derived from peripheral blood mononuclear cells (PBMCs), sampled at new diagnosis, from a patient treated with antithyroid drugs. These receptor sequences come from a woman in her late teens or twenties with Graves disease. Each CDR3 is given with its conserved first and last residue. The order of the fields is D gene, V gene, J gene, CDR3 protein. The D gene is left open where the match is weak.

.,TRBV7-9,TRBJ2-1,CASSLFRSDLGLFF
TRBD2,TRBV24-1,TRBJ2-1,CATSDPSGSSYDEQFF
.,TRBV6-2/TRBV6-3,TRBJ2-5,CASNLRDQETQYF
.,TRBV4-1,TRBJ2-7,CASSQGGNSRSVF
.,TRBV18,TRBJ2-3,CASSLRMQDTQYF
.,TRBV12-3/TRBV12-4,TRBJ2-1,CASTGSGLNEQFF
.,TRBV7-9,TRBJ2-3,CASSLAGVSADTQYF
.,TRBV12-5,TRBJ2-1,CASGQTSYEQFF
.,TRBV11-2,TRBJ2-3,CASSPGPRDTQYF
.,TRBV20-1,TRBJ2-1,CSARQTSLREQFF
.,TRBV14,TRBJ1-4,CASSHLPFELFF
.,TRBV30,TRBJ2-7,CAWSVADLTYEQYF
TRBD2,TRBV7-9,TRBJ2-5,CASSSSGAQETQYF
.,TRBV11-3,TRBJ1-3,CASSFSTTGNTIYF
.,TRBV7-3,TRBJ1-2,CASKPDGVGGYTF
.,TRBV6-4,TRBJ1-5,CASSEGAGQPQHF
.,TRBV4-3,TRBJ1-5,CASSQDLVQPQHF
TRBD2,TRBV11-2,TRBJ2-7,CASSLENSGVSSYEQYF
TRBD1,TRBV18,TRBJ2-2,CASSPTGAGELFF
.,TRBV5-6,TRBJ2-7,CASSSEADSYEQYF
TRBD2,TRBV2,TRBJ2-2,CASRETSGNPGELFF
.,TRBV7-9,TRBJ2-7,CASSFGVETTYF
.,TRBV9,TRBJ2-7,CASSGGGLSYEQYF
.,TRBV28,TRBJ1-5,CASSYRTEYSNQPQHF
TRBD2,TRBV29-1,TRBJ2-1,CSVFISGRPRNEQFF
TRBD2,TRBV29-1,TRBJ2-7,CSAQVVAGVYEQYF
TRBD2,TRBV20-1,TRBJ2-5,CSASPRREGLETQYF